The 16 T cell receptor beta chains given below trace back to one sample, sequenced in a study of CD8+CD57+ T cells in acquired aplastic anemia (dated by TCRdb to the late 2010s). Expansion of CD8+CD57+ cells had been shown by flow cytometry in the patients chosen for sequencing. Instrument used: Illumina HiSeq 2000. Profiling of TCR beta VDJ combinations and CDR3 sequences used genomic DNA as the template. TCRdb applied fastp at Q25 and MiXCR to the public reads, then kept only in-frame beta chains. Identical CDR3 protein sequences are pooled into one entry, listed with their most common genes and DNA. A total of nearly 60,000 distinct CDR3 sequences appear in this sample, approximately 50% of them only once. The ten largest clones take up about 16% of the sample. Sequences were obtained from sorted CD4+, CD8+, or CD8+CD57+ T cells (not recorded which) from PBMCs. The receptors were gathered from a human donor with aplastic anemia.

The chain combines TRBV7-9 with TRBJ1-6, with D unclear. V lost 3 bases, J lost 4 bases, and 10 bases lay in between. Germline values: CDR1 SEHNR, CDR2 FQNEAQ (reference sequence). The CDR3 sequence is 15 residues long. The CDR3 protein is CASSFYLQYNSPLHF. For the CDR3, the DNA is TGTGCCAGCAGCTTTTACCTCCAGTATAATTCACCCCTCCACTTT.

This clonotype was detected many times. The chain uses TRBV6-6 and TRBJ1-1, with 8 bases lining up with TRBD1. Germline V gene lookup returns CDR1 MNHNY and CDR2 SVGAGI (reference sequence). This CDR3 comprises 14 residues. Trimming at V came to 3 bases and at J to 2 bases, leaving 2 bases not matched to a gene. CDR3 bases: TGTGCCAGCAGTTATGGACAGGGAAACACTGAAGCTTTCTTT. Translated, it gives CASSYGQGNTEAFF.

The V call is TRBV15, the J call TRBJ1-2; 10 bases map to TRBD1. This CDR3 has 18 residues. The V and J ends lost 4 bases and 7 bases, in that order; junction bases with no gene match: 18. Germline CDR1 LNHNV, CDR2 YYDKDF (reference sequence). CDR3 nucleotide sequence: TGTGCCACCAGCAACCAACGACAGGGGGCAAGATCTAGAAGTGGCTACACCTTC. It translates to CATSNQRQGARSRSGYTF.

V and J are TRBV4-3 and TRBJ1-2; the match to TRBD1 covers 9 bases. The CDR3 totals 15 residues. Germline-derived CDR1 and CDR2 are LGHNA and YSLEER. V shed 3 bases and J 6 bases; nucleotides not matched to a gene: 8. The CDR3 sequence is CASSHGDRAVDGYTF. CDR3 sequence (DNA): TGCGCCAGCAGCCATGGGGACAGGGCTGTGGATGGCTACACCTTC.

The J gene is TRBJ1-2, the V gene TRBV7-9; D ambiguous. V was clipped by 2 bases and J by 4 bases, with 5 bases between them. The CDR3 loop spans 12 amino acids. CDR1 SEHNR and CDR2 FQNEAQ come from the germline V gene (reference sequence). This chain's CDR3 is CASSLSFYGYTF. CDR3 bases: TGTGCCAGCAGCTTATCCTTCTATGGCTACACCTTC.

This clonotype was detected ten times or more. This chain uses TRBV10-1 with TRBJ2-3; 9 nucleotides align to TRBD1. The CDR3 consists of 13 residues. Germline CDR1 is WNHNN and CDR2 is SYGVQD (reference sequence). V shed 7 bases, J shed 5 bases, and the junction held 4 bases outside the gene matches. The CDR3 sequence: CASTKDRGDTQYF. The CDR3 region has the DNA TGCGCCAGCACAAAGGACAGGGGAGATACGCAGTATTTT.

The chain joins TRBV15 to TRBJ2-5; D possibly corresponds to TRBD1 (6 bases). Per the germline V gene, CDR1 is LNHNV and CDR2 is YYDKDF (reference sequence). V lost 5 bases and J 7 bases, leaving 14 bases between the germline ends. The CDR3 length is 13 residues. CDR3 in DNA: TGTGCCACCAGCCGAAGGGACATCGGGACCCAGTACTTC. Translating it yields CATSRRDIGTQYF.

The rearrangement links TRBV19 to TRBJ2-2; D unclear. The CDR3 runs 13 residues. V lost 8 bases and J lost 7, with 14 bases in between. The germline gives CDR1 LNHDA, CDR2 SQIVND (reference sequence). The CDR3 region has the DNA TGTGCCAGTGAGAAGATGCAGAACGGGGAGCTGTTTTTT. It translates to CASEKMQNGELFF. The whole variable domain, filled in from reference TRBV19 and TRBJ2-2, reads DGGITQSPKYLFRKEGQNVTLSCEQNLNHDAMYWYRQDPGQGLRLIYYSQIVNDFQKGDIAEGYSVSREKKESFPLTVTSAQKNPTAFYLCASEKMQNGELFFGEGSRLTVL.

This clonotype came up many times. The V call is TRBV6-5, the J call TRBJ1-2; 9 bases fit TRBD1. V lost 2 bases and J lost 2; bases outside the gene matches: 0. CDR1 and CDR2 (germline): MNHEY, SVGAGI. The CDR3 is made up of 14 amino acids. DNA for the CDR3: TGTGCCAGCAGTTACGGACAGGGGAACTATGGCTACACCTTC. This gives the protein CASSYGQGNYGYTF.

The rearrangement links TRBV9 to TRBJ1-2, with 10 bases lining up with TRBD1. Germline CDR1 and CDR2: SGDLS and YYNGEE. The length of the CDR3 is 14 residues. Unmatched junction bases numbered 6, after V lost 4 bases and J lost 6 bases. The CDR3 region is CASSLDRGMHGYTF. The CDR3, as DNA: TGTGCCAGCAGCCTGGACAGGGGGATGCATGGCTACACCTTC.

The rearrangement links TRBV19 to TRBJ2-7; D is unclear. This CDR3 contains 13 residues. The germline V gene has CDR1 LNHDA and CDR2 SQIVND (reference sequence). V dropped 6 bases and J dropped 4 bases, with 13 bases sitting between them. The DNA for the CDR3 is TGTGCCAGTAGCTTGCGGTTCTCTTACGAGCAGTACTTC. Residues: CASSLRFSYEQYF.

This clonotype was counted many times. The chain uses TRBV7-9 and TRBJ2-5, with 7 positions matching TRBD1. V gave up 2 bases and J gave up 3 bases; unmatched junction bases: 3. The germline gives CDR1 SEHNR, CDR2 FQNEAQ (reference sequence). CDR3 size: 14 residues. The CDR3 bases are TGTGCCAGCAGCTTAAGGGGGCGGAAAGAGACCCAGTACTTC. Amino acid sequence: CASSLRGRKETQYF.

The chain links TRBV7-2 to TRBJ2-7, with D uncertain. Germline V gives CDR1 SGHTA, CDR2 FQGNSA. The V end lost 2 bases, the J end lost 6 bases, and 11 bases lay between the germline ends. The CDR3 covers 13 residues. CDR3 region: CASSLPLLGEQYF. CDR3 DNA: TGTGCCAGCAGCTTACCGCTTTTGGGCGAGCAGTACTTC.

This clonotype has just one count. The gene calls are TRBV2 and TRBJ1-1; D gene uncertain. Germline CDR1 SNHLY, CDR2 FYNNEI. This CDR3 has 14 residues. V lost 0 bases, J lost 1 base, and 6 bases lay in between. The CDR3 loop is CASSEALANTEAFF. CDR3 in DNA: TGTGCCAGCAGTGAAGCTCTAGCGAACACTGAAGCTTTCTTT.

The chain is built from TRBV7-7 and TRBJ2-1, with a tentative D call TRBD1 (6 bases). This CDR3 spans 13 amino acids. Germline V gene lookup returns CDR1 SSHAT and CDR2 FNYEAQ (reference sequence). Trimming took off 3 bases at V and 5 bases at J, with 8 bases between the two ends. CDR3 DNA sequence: TGTGCCAGCAGCTTCGGACAGAACAATGAGCAGTTCTTC. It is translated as CASSFGQNNEQFF.

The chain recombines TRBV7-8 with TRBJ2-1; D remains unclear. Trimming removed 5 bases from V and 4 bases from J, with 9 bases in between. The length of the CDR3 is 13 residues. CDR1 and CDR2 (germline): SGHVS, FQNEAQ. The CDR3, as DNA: TGTGCCAGCAGCCCGGATCTATACAATGAGCAGTTCTTC. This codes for CASSPDLYNEQFF.